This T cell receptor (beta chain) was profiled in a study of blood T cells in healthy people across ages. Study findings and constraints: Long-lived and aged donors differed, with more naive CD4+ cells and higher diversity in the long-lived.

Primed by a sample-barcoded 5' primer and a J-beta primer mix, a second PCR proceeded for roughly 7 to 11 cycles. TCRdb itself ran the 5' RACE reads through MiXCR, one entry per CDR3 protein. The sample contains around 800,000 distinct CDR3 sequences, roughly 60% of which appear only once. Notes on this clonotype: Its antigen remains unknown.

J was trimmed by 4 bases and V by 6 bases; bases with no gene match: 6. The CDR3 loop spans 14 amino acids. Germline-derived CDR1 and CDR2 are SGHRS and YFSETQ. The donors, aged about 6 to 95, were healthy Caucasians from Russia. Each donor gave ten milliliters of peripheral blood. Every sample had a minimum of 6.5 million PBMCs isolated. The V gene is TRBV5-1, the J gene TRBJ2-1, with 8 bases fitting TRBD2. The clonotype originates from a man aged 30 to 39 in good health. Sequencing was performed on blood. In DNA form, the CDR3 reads TGCGCCAGCACAGCCTCGGGGGGGTACAATGAGCAGTTCTTC. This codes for CASTASGGYNEQFF.